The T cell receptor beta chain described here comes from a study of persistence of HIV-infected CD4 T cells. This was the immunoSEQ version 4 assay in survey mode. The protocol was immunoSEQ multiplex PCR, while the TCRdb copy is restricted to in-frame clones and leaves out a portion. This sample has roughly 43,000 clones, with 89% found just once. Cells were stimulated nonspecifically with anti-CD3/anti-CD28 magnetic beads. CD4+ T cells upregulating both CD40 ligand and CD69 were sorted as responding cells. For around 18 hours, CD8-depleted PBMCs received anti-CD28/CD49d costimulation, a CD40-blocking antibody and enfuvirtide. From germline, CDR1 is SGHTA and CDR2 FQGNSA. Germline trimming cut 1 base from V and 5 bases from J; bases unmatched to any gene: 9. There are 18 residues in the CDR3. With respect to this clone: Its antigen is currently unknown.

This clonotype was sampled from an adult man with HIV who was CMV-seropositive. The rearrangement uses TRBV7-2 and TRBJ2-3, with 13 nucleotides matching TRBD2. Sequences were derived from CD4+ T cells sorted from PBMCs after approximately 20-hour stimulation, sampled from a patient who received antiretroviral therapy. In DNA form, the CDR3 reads TGTGCCAGCAGCTTAGTGTTACTAGCGGGGGGGCGTGGAGATACGCAGTATTTT. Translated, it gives CASSLVLLAGGRGDTQYF. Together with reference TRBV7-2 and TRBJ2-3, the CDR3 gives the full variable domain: GAGVSQSPSNKVTEKGKDVELRCDPISGHTALYWYRQSLGQGLEFLIYFQGNSAPDKSGLPSDRFSAERTGGSVSTLTIQRTQQEDSAVYLCASSLVLLAGGRGDTQYFGPGTRLTVL.